The next 15 T cell receptor beta chains were all read from a single sample in a study of neurological immune-mediated disorders. The time point is: longitudinal time-point 3. TCRdb independently ran MiXCR on the 5' RACE reads; one entry per CDR3 protein. This table has more than 50,000 distinct CDR3 sequences, 7% to 9% appearing once. The sample taken for sequencing was PBMCs. These receptors originate from a woman in her forties in good health.

The chain carries TRBV20-1 and TRBJ2-7; TRBD1 matches 9 bases. The ends lost 0 bases at V and 4 bases at J; junction bases unmatched: 7. Per the germline V gene, CDR1 is DFQATT and CDR2 is SNEGSKA (reference sequence). The CDR3 runs to 15 residues. CDR3 in amino acids: CSARDLDRGSYEQYF. CDR3 in DNA: TGCAGTGCTAGAGATTTGGACAGGGGTTCGTACGAGCAGTACTTC.

This clonotype was detected a few times. The chain joins TRBV20-1 to TRBJ2-2; D gene uncertain. The germline V gene has CDR1 DFQATT and CDR2 SNEGSKA (reference sequence). The CDR3 contains 15 residues. Trimming pared 3 bases from V and 0 bases from J, leaving 11 bases between. Written as DNA, the CDR3 is TGCAGTGCTAGTATTCCGGGTTCGAACACCGGGGAGCTGTTTTTT. It codes for CSASIPGSNTGELFF.

In this sample, this clonotype turned up many times. CDR3: CSPTTGGQGTEAFF. The CDR3 nucleotides are TGCAGTCCAACGACAGGGGGCCAAGGCACTGAAGCTTTCTTT. This chain joins TRBV20-1 and TRBJ1-1, with 10 nucleotides matching TRBD1. This CDR3 has 14 amino acids. Germline values: CDR1 DFQATT, CDR2 SNEGSKA (reference sequence). V was clipped by 8 bases and J by 4 bases; unmatched bases: 10.

This CDR3 is CAWSERGYTF. In nucleotides, the CDR3 is TGTGCCTGGAGTGAACGTGGCTACACCTTC. The rearrangement links TRBV30 to TRBJ1-2; D gene uncertain. Between the trimmed V and J ends, which lost 1 base and 7 bases, there was a span of 4 bases. This CDR3 region has 10 residues. Germline V lookup: CDR1 GTSNPN, CDR2 SVGIG (reference sequence).

This clonotype appeared many times. The rearrangement links TRBV10-2 to TRBJ2-1; D gene unclear. CDR1 WSHSY and CDR2 SAAADI come from the germline V gene. This CDR3 is 12 amino acids long. V lost 5 bases and J lost 7, with 9 bases in between. CDR3: CASSSARNEQFF. The CDR3 bases are TGCGCCAGCAGTTCTGCTAGGAATGAGCAGTTCTTC.

This clonotype was seen many times. CDR3 protein: CASSLVPDRTEAFF. In DNA, the CDR3 is TGTGCCAGCAGCTTAGTTCCCGACAGGACTGAAGCTTTCTTT. V usage is TRBV7-2 and J usage is TRBJ1-1; D is perhaps TRBD1 (6 bases). The germline V and J ends were trimmed by 1 base and 5 bases, with 11 bases remaining between them. This CDR3 comprises 14 residues. Germline lookup yields CDR1 SGHTA and CDR2 FQGNSA.

There are many counts of this clonotype. This CDR3 reads CASSRTGGNAEAFF. CDR3 in DNA: TGTGCCAGTAGCCGTACAGGGGGCAACGCTGAAGCTTTCTTT. The chain uses TRBV19 and TRBJ1-1; 9 nucleotides line up with TRBD1. The CDR3 is made up of 14 amino acids. Germline CDR1 reads LNHDA; CDR2 reads SQIVND (reference sequence). The J segment lost 6 bases and the V segment lost 6 bases, leaving 8 bases of the junction unmatched.

The table lists this clonotype with many counts. The genes are TRBV5-5 and TRBJ2-7, with 12 positions matching TRBD1. J gave up 4 bases and V 4 bases, and 9 bases lay outside the gene matches. CDR1 and CDR2 (germline): SGHKS, YYEKEE (reference sequence). This CDR3 region has 16 residues. The CDR3 coding sequence is TGTGCCAGCAGCCCACCGGGACAGGGGGCAAAATACGAGCAGTACTTC. It encodes CASSPPGQGAKYEQYF.

The rearrangement links TRBV9 to TRBJ2-7; 8 positions agree with TRBD1. Germline CDR1 and CDR2: SGDLS and YYNGEE. V was pared by 4 bases and J by 1 base, with 10 bases of the junction left unmatched. The CDR3 is made up of 16 amino acids. The DNA for the CDR3 is TGTGCCAGCAGCCCCCACACAGGGGGTGATTCCTACGAGCAGTACTTC. Translating it yields CASSPHTGGDSYEQYF.

The chain combines TRBV6-1 with TRBJ1-6, with D possibly matching TRBD1 (6 bases). V gave up 2 bases and J gave up 9 bases, with 14 bases separating them. CDR1 is MNHNS, CDR2 SASEGT, per germline. The CDR3 loop spans 15 amino acids. The CDR3 here is CASSELGGPASPLHF. The CDR3 DNA reads as TGTGCCAGCAGTGAATTAGGGGGACCCGCTTCACCCCTCCACTTT.

This clonotype was counted many times. The chain carries TRBV12-3 or TRBV12-4 and TRBJ2-2; D gene unclear. The CDR3 sequence is 16 residues long. V lost 6 bases and J 4 bases, leaving 18 bases between the germline ends. The CDR3 loop is CASRPLGSFPTGELFF. The CDR3 DNA follows: TGTGCCAGCAGACCTCTAGGGTCGTTTCCCACCGGGGAGCTGTTTTTT.

This clonotype was counted many times. The V and J genes are TRBV4-1 and TRBJ2-7, with D tentatively TRBD2 (6 bases). The CDR3 spans 17 residues. Germline values: CDR1 MGHRA, CDR2 YSYEKL. V shed 4 bases and J shed 2 bases, with 21 bases lying between them. In DNA, the CDR3 is TGCGCCAGCAGCCGAGTGGGAGGTACAGCCTCAACCTACGAGCAGTACTTC. Protein product: CASSRVGGTASTYEQYF.

This clonotype has at least ten counts. The CDR3 DNA sequence: TGCGCCAGCAGCCCCGCGGGACAGGGAAATCAGCCCCAGCATTTT. Amino acid sequence: CASSPAGQGNQPQHF. The chain has TRBV5-1 and TRBJ1-5; 9 bases are shared with TRBD1. The V segment lost 4 bases and the J segment 4 bases; nucleotides outside the gene matches: 6. Germline lookup yields CDR1 SGHRS and CDR2 YFSETQ. The CDR3 totals 15 residues. The variable domain in full, completed from reference TRBV5-1 and TRBJ1-5, reads KAGVTQTPRYLIKTRGQQVTLSCSPISGHRSVSWYQQTPGQGLQFLFEYFSETQRNKGNFPGRFSGRQFSNSRSEMNVSTLELGDSALYLCASSPAGQGNQPQHFGDGTRLSIL.

This clonotype was detected ten times or more. The chain employs TRBV7-2 and TRBJ1-6; D possibly corresponds to TRBD1 (5 bases). The CDR3 is 15 amino acids. From germline, CDR1 is SGHTA and CDR2 FQGNSA. With 2 bases removed from V and 3 bases from J, the gap between germline ends came to 8 bases. The DNA for the CDR3 is TGTGCCAGCAGCTTATACGGGGGCTATAATTCACCCCTCCACTTT. Its translation: CASSLYGGYNSPLHF.

V is TRBV25-1 and J is TRBJ2-7; D is perhaps TRBD1 or TRBD2 (7 bases each). Germline V gene lookup returns CDR1 MGHDK and CDR2 SYGVNS. This CDR3 is 13 amino acids long. Trimming cost V 4 bases and J 6 bases, with 13 bases left between them. The CDR3 reads CASSARRGGEQYF. CDR3 DNA sequence: TGTGCCAGCAGTGCCCGCAGGGGGGGCGAGCAGTACTTC.